These 30 T cell receptor beta chains were sequenced from one sample in a study of cytomegalovirus exposure and HLA in healthy donors (TCRdb year 2017). Library preparation was by the immunoSEQ multiplex PCR assay. For the multiplex PCR, a mixture combining 60 forward primers for TCR Vbeta segments and 13 reverse primers for TCR Jbeta segments was used. TCRdb holds this immuneACCESS table with in-frame rearrangements only. Some clones are missing; in checked studies, unresolved V genes explain under half, and the rest has no known cause. A total of under 250,000 clones appear in this sample, roughly 85% of them only once. Approximately 4.4% of the sample is taken by the ten largest. The sample comprised PBMCs. The receptors were sampled from a woman aged 25 to 39 in good health and CMV-seropositive.

The chain uses TRBV5-6 and TRBJ2-3; 8 nucleotides match TRBD1. Germline trimming cut 0 bases from V and 1 base from J; bases unmatched to any gene: 1. Per germline, CDR1 SGHDT and CDR2 YYEEEE. The CDR3 extends over 15 amino acids. CDR3 nucleotide sequence: TGTGCCAGCAGCTTGGGGACAGGGCGCACAGATACGCAGTATTTT. It translates to CASSLGTGRTDTQYF.

The sample holds a few counts of this clone. The chain employs TRBV4-2 and TRBJ2-1, with a weak D call TRBD1 (6 bases). The CDR3 length is 15 residues. The ends were cut back, 0 bases at V and 4 bases at J, with 10 bases in the middle. Germline loops: CDR1 LGHNA, CDR2 YNFKEQ. The CDR3 spells CASSQDTGNYNEQFF. Here the CDR3 DNA reads TGTGCCAGCAGCCAAGATACAGGGAATTACAATGAGCAGTTCTTC.

The chain links TRBV29-1 to TRBJ2-1, with D perhaps matching TRBD1 (5 bases). Trimming cost V 2 bases and J 2 bases, with 13 bases left between them. CDR3 length: 15 amino acids. Germline CDR1 SQVTM, CDR2 ANQGSEA. This CDR3 reads CSVERGRRTYNEQFF. For the CDR3, the DNA is TGCAGCGTTGAAAGGGGAAGGAGAACCTACAATGAGCAGTTCTTC.

The chain couples TRBV6-4 to TRBJ2-3; 10 bases are a match to TRBD2. CDR1 is MRHNA and CDR2 is SNTAGT in the germline V gene. The CDR3 totals 15 residues. V lost 8 bases to trimming and J lost 5 bases; unmatched junction nucleotides: 10. The CDR3 nucleotides are TGTGCCAGCGCCACTAGCGGGATGACCTTAGATACGCAGTATTTT. Translation gives CASATSGMTLDTQYF.

The V and J genes are TRBV7-2 and TRBJ2-7; 9 nucleotides agree with TRBD1. With 0 bases clipped from V and 2 bases from J, the junction kept 5 bases outside the gene matches. The CDR3 covers 16 residues. CDR1 SGHTA and CDR2 FQGNSA come from the germline V gene. CDR3 nucleotide sequence: TGTGCCAGCAGCTTAGCGCGGGGACAGGGAACCTACGAGCAGTACTTC. Amino acids: CASSLARGQGTYEQYF.

The genes are TRBV15 and TRBJ2-1; D gene ambiguous. Germline CDR1 reads LNHNV; CDR2 reads YYDKDF (reference sequence). The CDR3 is 11 amino acids. V gave up 0 bases and J gave up 15 bases, with 9 bases separating them. In DNA, the CDR3 is TGTGCCACCAGCAGAGAGTCGGTTACGTTCTTC. Encoded protein: CATSRESVTFF. The full variable domain, completed using reference TRBV15 and TRBJ2-1, is DAMVIQNPRYQVTQFGKPVTLSCSQTLNHNVMYWYQQKSSQAPKLLFHYYDKDFNNEADTPDNFQSRRPNTSFCFLDIRSPGLGDTAMYLCATSRESVTFFGPGTRLTVL.

The gene calls are TRBV5-1 and TRBJ2-2; 9 bases match TRBD1. The CDR3 is 16 residues long. Germline lookup yields CDR1 SGHRS and CDR2 YFSETQ. Trimming took 2 bases from V and 0 from J; bases not matched to a gene: 2. The CDR3 is CASSFTGGANTGELFF. The CDR3 region has the DNA TGCGCCAGCAGCTTTACAGGGGGCGCGAACACCGGGGAGCTGTTTTTT.

This clone appeared a few times. This chain joins TRBV25-1 and TRBJ2-6; 7 bases align to TRBD1. Germline V gene lookup returns CDR1 MGHDK and CDR2 SYGVNS. CDR3 length: 18 amino acids. J gave up 0 bases and V 2 bases, and 7 bases lay outside the gene matches. The DNA of the CDR3 is TGTGCCAGCAGTGAAACGGGACAGAGTTTCTCTGGGGCCAACGTCCTGACTTTC. Amino acid sequence: CASSETGQSFSGANVLTF.

Only a few counts were recorded for this clone. The chain joins TRBV4-3 to TRBJ1-2; D may be TRBD1 (5 bases). The CDR3 runs 16 residues. The V end lost 3 bases, the J end lost 8 bases, and 22 bases lay between the germline ends. Germline V gene sequence: CDR1 LGHNA, CDR2 YSLEER. The CDR3 sequence: CASSQPTVTTEVGYTF. The CDR3 DNA follows: TGCGCCAGCAGCCAGCCGACAGTTACCACAGAAGTAGGCTACACCTTC.

The V gene is TRBV5-4, the J gene TRBJ1-1, with D perhaps matching TRBD1 (5 bases). The CDR3 is made up of 15 amino acids. Looked up from germline, CDR1 is SGHNT and CDR2 is YYREEE (reference sequence). The V end was cut by 4 bases, the J end by 1 base, with 14 bases between. The CDR3 here is CASSATSTGNTEAFF. DNA for the CDR3: TGTGCCAGCAGCGCCACTTCCACAGGGAACACTGAAGCTTTCTTT.

The chain uses TRBV19 and TRBJ1-2; no clear D. Looked up from germline, CDR1 is LNHDA and CDR2 is SQIVND (reference sequence). The CDR3 runs to 15 residues. V was cut by 4 bases and J by 3 bases, with 15 bases left in between. The CDR3: CASSTSGGLDYGYTF. The CDR3 DNA sequence: TGTGCCAGTAGTACCTCGGGAGGGCTCGACTATGGCTACACCTTC.

This clone was detected only once. CDR3 protein: CAWSVQANTEAFF. Here the CDR3 DNA reads TGTGCCTGGAGTGTACAGGCCAACACTGAAGCTTTCTTT. The rearrangement joins TRBV30 to TRBJ1-1; D perhaps matches TRBD1 (5 bases). The CDR3 runs 13 residues. Germline lookup yields CDR1 GTSNPN and CDR2 SVGIG (reference sequence). Trimming cost V 0 bases and J 2 bases, with 7 bases left between them. The variable domain in full, with the rest retrieved from reference TRBV30 and TRBJ1-1, is SQTIHQWPATLVQPVGSPLSLECTVEGTSNPNLYWYRQAAGRGLQLLFYSVGIGQISSEVPQNLSASRPQDRQFILSSKKLLLSDSGFYLCAWSVQANTEAFFGQGTRLTVV.

The rearrangement links TRBV7-6 to TRBJ2-7; a weak D match, TRBD1 (7 bases). Per the germline V gene, CDR1 is SGHVS and CDR2 is FNYEAQ. The CDR3 totals 15 residues. V was cut by 5 bases and J by 5 bases, with 19 bases left in between. The DNA of the CDR3 is TGTGCCAGCAGCCCCCACAGGGGAGGTATCCACGAGCAGTACTTC. This translates into CASSPHRGGIHEQYF.

The gene calls are TRBV19 and TRBJ2-7; 7 bases align to TRBD1. The germline CDR1 and CDR2 sequences are LNHDA and SQIVND (reference sequence). Trimming cost V 6 bases and J 0 bases; bases outside gene matches: 2. The CDR3 extends over 13 amino acids. The CDR3 DNA reads as TGTGCCAGTAGGGACAGGACCTCCTACGAGCAGTACTTC. Its translation is CASRDRTSYEQYF.

The gene calls are TRBV7-9 and TRBJ2-2; no definite D call. The CDR3 sequence is 15 residues long. Germline loops: CDR1 SEHNR, CDR2 FQNEAQ (reference sequence). Between the trimmed V and J ends, which lost 5 bases and 5 bases, there was a span of 15 bases. CDR3 protein: CASSPRVPRTGELFF. Here the CDR3 DNA reads TGTGCCAGCAGCCCGCGTGTCCCGAGGACCGGGGAGCTGTTTTTT.

The CDR3 region has the DNA TGTGCCAGCAGCCTCCGACCGACAGGGAGCGGGGAGACCCAGTACTTC. Amino acid sequence: CASSLRPTGSGETQYF. This chain uses TRBV6-6 with TRBJ2-5; maybe TRBD1 (7 bases). Deletions cut 6 bases from V and 5 bases from J, with 22 bases between. The CDR3 length is 16 residues. Per germline, CDR1 MNHNY and CDR2 SVGAGI (reference sequence).

The chain links TRBV7-8 to TRBJ2-3; D is possibly TRBD1 (5 bases). CDR3 size: 18 residues. Germline lookup yields CDR1 SGHVS and CDR2 FQNEAQ. V shed 0 bases and J shed 4 bases, with 20 bases lying between them. In DNA form, the CDR3 reads TGTGCCAGCAGCTTAGCAGAATCTGCAGGGTGGAGCGCAGATACGCAGTATTTT. Translation gives CASSLAESAGWSADTQYF.

This chain links TRBV18 with TRBJ2-7; D is possibly TRBD2 (6 bases). V lost 6 bases and J 1 base, leaving 10 bases between the germline ends. The CDR3 runs 13 residues. Looked up from germline, CDR1 is KGHSH and CDR2 is LQKENI. In nucleotides, the CDR3 is TGTGCCAGCTCCCAGGGAGGTTCCTACGAGCAGTACTTC. Amino acid sequence: CASSQGGSYEQYF.

The chain has TRBV5-1 and TRBJ2-4; 9 bases fit TRBD1. V shed 1 base, J shed 6 bases, and the junction held 2 bases outside the gene matches. In germline, CDR1 is SGHRS, CDR2 YFSETQ. CDR3 length equals 14 residues. The CDR3 reads CASSLWDRVNIQYF. CDR3 sequence (DNA): TGCGCCAGCAGCTTGTGGGACAGGGTAAACATTCAGTACTTC.

This chain joins TRBV7-9 and TRBJ2-7; unclear D gene. This CDR3 contains 15 residues. With 0 bases removed from V and 1 base from J, the gap between germline ends came to 10 bases. The germline gives CDR1 SEHNR, CDR2 FQNEAQ (reference sequence). In DNA, the CDR3 is TGTGCCAGCAGCTTAGCTCGAGGTTCTTCCTACGAGCAGTACTTC. Protein sequence: CASSLARGSSYEQYF.

In its sample, this clone was seen once. The chain has TRBV5-4 and TRBJ1-1; perhaps TRBD1 as D (6 bases). Per the germline V gene, CDR1 is SGHNT and CDR2 is YYREEE (reference sequence). This CDR3 is 16 amino acids long. Deletions cut 4 bases from V and 1 base from J, with 17 bases between. The CDR3 spells CASSQPQDRRNTEAFF. The DNA of the CDR3 is TGTGCCAGCAGCCAACCGCAGGACAGACGGAACACTGAAGCTTTCTTT.

This clone has just a few counts. This chain's CDR3 is CASSPRRESGNNEQFF. CDR3 nucleotide sequence: TGTGCCAGCAGCCCCCGAAGGGAGTCGGGTAACAATGAGCAGTTCTTC. The chain links TRBV7-6 to TRBJ2-1; the D gene is possibly TRBD2 (5 bases). Germline V gene data show CDR1 as SGHVS and CDR2 as FNYEAQ. The germline V and J ends were trimmed by 5 bases and 5 bases, with 19 bases remaining between them. This CDR3 spans 16 amino acids.

The chain carries TRBV4-2 and TRBJ1-1; the D gene is possibly TRBD1 (6 bases). The CDR3 extends over 16 amino acids. CDR1 and CDR2 (germline): LGHNA, YNFKEQ. V was cut by 3 bases and J by 3 bases, with 17 bases left in between. DNA for the CDR3: TGTGCCAGCAGCCAGATAGGGGGAGGGATAGACACTGAAGCTTTCTTT. It specifies CASSQIGGGIDTEAFF.

The chain combines TRBV27 with TRBJ2-3, with 10 bases lining up with TRBD1. J lost 2 bases, V lost 0 bases, and 8 bases had no gene match. CDR1 is MNHEY and CDR2 is SMNVEV in the germline V gene (reference sequence). The CDR3 runs to 18 residues. CDR3 region: CASSLSKVGTGATDTQYF. CDR3 bases: TGTGCCAGCAGTTTATCAAAAGTAGGGACAGGGGCCACAGATACGCAGTATTTT.

V gene TRBV7-9 combines with J gene TRBJ1-2; D unclear. The CDR3 extends over 14 amino acids. With 6 bases removed from V and 6 bases from J, the gap between germline ends came to 17 bases. CDR1 SEHNR and CDR2 FQNEAQ come from the germline V gene (reference sequence). CDR3 DNA: TGTGCCAGCAGGGCCCAGCCCTCTCTAGATGGCTACACCTTC. Translating it yields CASRAQPSLDGYTF.

The V gene is TRBV7-9, the J gene TRBJ2-7; no clear D gene. The CDR3 runs 11 residues. V was pared by 4 bases and J by 4 bases, with 5 bases between. From germline, CDR1 is SEHNR and CDR2 FQNEAQ (reference sequence). This CDR3 reads CASSSPYEQYF. In nucleotides, the CDR3 is TGTGCCAGCAGCTCCCCGTACGAGCAGTACTTC. Variable domain in full (rest from reference TRBV7-9 and TRBJ2-7): DTGVSQNPRHKITKRGQNVTFRCDPISEHNRLYWYRQTLGQGPEFLTYFQNEAQLEKSRLLSDRFSAERPKGSFSTLEIQRTEQGDSAMYLCASSSPYEQYFGPGTRLTVT.

V usage is TRBV19 and J usage is TRBJ2-1, with 9 bases lining up with TRBD1. V trimming: 1 base; J trimming: 6 bases; junction bases outside the gene matches: 10. CDR1 LNHDA and CDR2 SQIVND come from the germline V gene (reference sequence). The CDR3 loop spans 17 amino acids. The CDR3 is CASSIGRRTGEINEQFF. CDR3 DNA sequence: TGTGCCAGTAGTATAGGACGGAGGACAGGGGAGATCAATGAGCAGTTCTTC.

The gene calls are TRBV6-1 and TRBJ1-2; D perhaps matches TRBD1 (6 bases). Germline CDR1 reads MNHNS; CDR2 reads SASEGT. The CDR3 consists of 14 residues. V was pared by 5 bases and J by 1 base, with 11 bases between. The DNA of the CDR3 is TGTGCCAGCAGTCCGGGACAAGATAACTATGGCTACACCTTC. Amino acids: CASSPGQDNYGYTF.

This sequence joins TRBV11-3 and TRBJ2-7, with D unresolved. Between the trimmed V and J ends, which lost 5 bases and 5 bases, there was a span of 13 bases. The germline V gene encodes CDR1 SGHNT and CDR2 YENEEA. The length of the CDR3 is 13 residues. The CDR3 bases are TGTGCCAGCAGCCCCAGTGGGCATAACGAGCAGTACTTC. This sequence encodes CASSPSGHNEQYF. The variable domain in full, completed from reference TRBV11-3 and TRBJ2-7, reads EAGVVQSPRYKIIEKKQPVAFWCNPISGHNTLYWYLQNLGQGPELLIRYENEEAVDDSQLPKDRFSAERLKGVDSTLKIQPAELGDSAVYLCASSPSGHNEQYFGPGTRLTVT.

The chain has TRBV27 and TRBJ1-5; tentative D call: TRBD1 (5 bases). This CDR3 contains 16 residues. V was trimmed by 5 bases and J by 4 bases, leaving 18 bases between them. Per the germline V gene, CDR1 is MNHEY and CDR2 is SMNVEV (reference sequence). CDR3 protein: CASSRQGSPLNQPQHF. The CDR3, as DNA: TGTGCCAGCAGTCGGCAGGGTAGCCCCCTTAATCAGCCCCAGCATTTT.